This T cell receptor (beta chain) was recorded in a study of response to subunit inactivated influenza vaccine (dated by TCRdb to 2017 to 2018). About the full investigation: To follow how T cells responded to a trivalent subunit inactivated influenza vaccine, the researchers relied on deep quantitative profiling of the T cell receptor repertoire. General study outcomes and caveats: According to the authors, only a limited number of new T cells may be recruited by each seasonal influenza vaccination.

This clonotype was observed a single time. The target of this receptor is not known. Within one base of it there is no much larger clone, and no base qualities were kept. One read alone lends weak support. From V the trimming removes 6 bases and from J it removes 2 bases, while the gene matches leave 9 bases of the junction unaccounted for. There are 15 amino acids in the CDR3, from cysteine to phenylalanine inclusive. Solely the CDR3 DNA is kept, with 45 bases framed from the first base. Preparation of the library involved RT-PCR. TCRdb names Illumina HiSeq 2500 as the instrument used. Starting from the raw public reads, TCRdb applied fastp trimming at Q25, assembled clones with MiXCR and retained in-frame beta chains. Every distinct CDR3 protein forms one entry, paired with its most common genes and DNA. For this sample the table gives just under 550,000 distinct CDR3 sequences, of which approximately 22% were detected only once. The ten top clones hold 2.5% to 3.5% of the sample.

The sample also formed part of further work on T cells expressing NK-cell markers. The second publication reports: TCR beta cDNA libraries were prepared using 5'RACE template switching, which introduced a universal primer site and unique molecular identifiers. About 8 donors provided sorted CD3+CD56+NKG2C+, CD3+CD56+NKG2C- and CD3+CD56-NKG2C+ T-cell subsets, whose TCR beta-chain repertoires were profiled. Among the eight sequenced donors, seven were HCMV-seropositive and one was HCMV-seronegative. In several experiments an anti-gammadeltaTCR antibody was added to restrict sorting to alphabetaTCR-expressing T cells. In roughly six donors, the dominant CD3+CD56+NKG2C+ clonotypes were among the top 10 CD8+ clonotypes and accounted for about 1.0-7.0% of CD8+ T cells. Those dominant clonotypes were again the most abundant among CD3+CD56-NKG2C+ cells in a few donors, at about 25-65%. Whether the expanded NKG2C-expressing T cell clones were specific for HCMV antigens remained unclear. All eight donors whose samples were sequenced were randomly selected healthy volunteers, three of them men and five women. HCMV serostatus was determined by detecting HCMV-specific IgG in serum with a commercial ELISA kit. Peripheral blood mononuclear cells were isolated from blood by Ficoll density gradient centrifugation. Using Miltenyi isolation kits, CD4+ and CD8+ T cells were isolated from PBMC through magnetic immunoseparation. Priming for cDNA synthesis came from the TCR beta constant segment, and two successive PCR amplification steps followed. The libraries were sequenced on Illumina HiSeq 2000/2500, MiSeq or NextSeq, producing 2 x 150 bp reads. MIGEC was used to demultiplex reads and group the reads by UMI, and MiTCR was used to assemble and quantify clonotypes. To exclude erroneous sequences, only TCR cDNA sequences supported by at least two reads were retained. The tcR package was used for downstream repertoire analysis, with clonotypes matched between fractions based on CDR3 nucleotide sequence plus V segment. Antigen specificity was annotated against VDJdb with VDJmatch, allowing one amino acid substitution in CDR3.

The chain links TRBV12-3 or TRBV12-4 with TRBJ1-1; TRBD1 fits 7 bases in the junction. This sequence originates from a man over 45 who received an inactivated influenza vaccine. Donor details come from another sample of the same person, matched by shared clones. Material: CD4+ T cells sorted from PBMCs, obtained about 13 days after vaccination. The CDR3 amino acid sequence is: CASRDPGQINTEAFF. The nucleotide sequence reads TGTGCCAGCAGGGACCCGGGACAGATCAACACTGAAGCTTTCTTT.